One sample yielded the 7 T cell receptor beta chains listed below, sequenced in a study of CXCR3-negative and CXCR3-positive naive CD8 T cells. It was by 5' RACE with UMI labels that the TRB cDNA libraries were prepared. No DNA is given; TCRdb re-called the 5' RACE reads and lists each CDR3 protein once. This sample carries some 45,000 distinct CDR3 sequences, with 1.6% going to the ten biggest clones. Sequencing input: naive CXCR3- CD8+ T cells from blood. Described subset: CD45RO-CCR7+CD27+CD95- naive CD8+ T cells lacking CXCR3 (TNR3-). The receptor source for this set is a human donor in good health. Some clones in this sample may be carry-over from other donors' samples.

V and J are TRBV25-1 and TRBJ2-7; the D gene TCRdb calls, TRBD1, cannot be checked with no DNA. The CDR3 loop spans 15 amino acids. Germline V gene data show CDR1 as MGHDK and CDR2 as SYGVNS. The CDR3 loop is CASRGDSAYSYEQYF.

This sequence joins TRBV7-2 and TRBJ1-2; TCRdb picks TRBD1, but there is no DNA to check that call. Germline V lookup: CDR1 SGHTA, CDR2 FQGNSA. The length of the CDR3 is 13 residues. The chain's CDR3 is CASSKGQIYGYTF.

The rearrangement joins TRBV11-2 to TRBJ1-2; TCRdb picks TRBD1, but there is no DNA to check that call. CDR3 length equals 13 residues. CDR1 and CDR2 (germline): SGHAT, FQNNGV. CDR3 residues: CASGPEGVFGYTF.

This chain joins TRBV5-1 and TRBJ2-3; lacking DNA, the TRBD1 call made by TCRdb goes unchecked. Germline CDR1 SGHRS, CDR2 YFSETQ. This CDR3 region has 16 residues. This chain's CDR3 is CASSGDSGQPSDTQYF.

The CDR3 is CSAPPAATYEQYF. This chain connects TRBV20-1 to TRBJ2-7; the D call from TCRdb, TRBD1, cannot be confirmed without DNA. CDR1 and CDR2 (germline): DFQATT, SNEGSKA (reference sequence). The CDR3 loop spans 13 amino acids.

The CDR3 sequence is CASSSRLNSNQPQHF. The rearrangement joins TRBV28 to TRBJ1-5. Germline V gene data show CDR1 as MDHEN and CDR2 as SYDVKM. The CDR3 totals 15 residues.

The CDR3 protein is CASSSTVHLPGDEQFF. V and J are TRBV28 and TRBJ2-1; TCRdb's D call, TRBD1, is unchecked because there is no DNA. This CDR3 spans 16 amino acids. The germline V gene has CDR1 MDHEN and CDR2 SYDVKM.